This entry lists 32 T cell receptor beta chains sequenced from one sample in a study of T cells after yellow fever vaccination. From the 5' RACE reads, TCRdb called clonotypes with MiXCR, one entry per CDR3 protein. The data show some 340,000 distinct CDR3 sequences, with about 10% seen just once and about 3% held by the top ten. Sequenced material: CD4+ T cells sorted from PBMCs, taken 45 days after the yellow fever booster vaccination. The receptor set was obtained from a man younger than 35 who received the YFV17D yellow fever vaccine.

V gene TRBV7-8 combines with J gene TRBJ2-3, with D possibly matching TRBD1 (6 bases). V was shortened by 4 bases and J by 2 bases, with 13 bases between the two germline ends. Germline V lookup: CDR1 SGHVS, CDR2 FQNEAQ. The length of the CDR3 is 15 residues. CDR3 sequence (DNA): TGTGCCAGCAGCTCTGACAGGATCAACACAGATACGCAGTATTTT. Protein sequence: CASSSDRINTDTQYF.

CDR3 sequence (DNA): TGTGCCAGCAGTTATTTCTGGGTCAGATCGAACACTGAAGCTTTCTTT. Translation gives CASSYFWVRSNTEAFF. V gene TRBV6-5 combines with J gene TRBJ1-1; D is unresolved. This CDR3 has 16 residues. Trimming shortened V by 3 bases and J by 1 base, and 15 bases separated the two germline ends. CDR1 is MNHEY and CDR2 is SVGAGI in the germline V gene.

This clonotype occurred a few times. The genes are TRBV12-3 or TRBV12-4 and TRBJ1-4; 9 nucleotides align to TRBD1. The length of the CDR3 is 14 residues. The junction had 5 bases not matched to a gene; V was cut back by 6 bases and J by 6 bases. The CDR3 DNA follows: TGTGCCAGCAGCCAAGGGACAGGGCATGAAAAACTGTTTTTT. Encoded protein: CASSQGTGHEKLFF.

This clonotype appeared a few times. The rearrangement links TRBV7-3 to TRBJ2-5, with TRBD2 as a possible D gene (7 bases). The CDR3 covers 13 residues. Trimming pared 11 bases from V and 5 bases from J, leaving 18 bases between. From germline, CDR1 is SGHTA and CDR2 FQGTGA. This CDR3 reads CAPRGEGVETQYF. DNA for the CDR3: TGTGCCCCCCGGGGGGAGGGGGTCGAGACCCAGTACTTC.

The genes are TRBV10-3 and TRBJ2-1, with 9 bases identical to TRBD1. Trimming removed 5 bases from V and 7 bases from J; junction bases left unmatched: 6. Germline V gene sequence: CDR1 ENHRY, CDR2 SYGVKD. CDR3 length equals 14 residues. The CDR3 sequence is CAISSGQGGNEQFF. CDR3 coding DNA: TGTGCCATCAGTTCGGGACAGGGAGGGAATGAGCAGTTCTTC.

A few counts support this clonotype. V is TRBV18 and J is TRBJ1-1; D is unclear. Trimming removed 8 bases from V and 4 bases from J, with 11 bases in between. Germline CDR1 is KGHSH and CDR2 is LQKENI. The CDR3 spans 12 residues. CDR3 bases: TGTGCCAGCGCGACCGGCCTCACTGAAGCTTTCTTT. Translated: CASATGLTEAFF.

The gene calls are TRBV5-1 and TRBJ1-1; the D gene is possibly TRBD1 (5 bases). Germline V gives CDR1 SGHRS, CDR2 YFSETQ. The CDR3 consists of 12 residues. The V end lost 1 base, the J end lost 7 bases, and 8 bases lay between the germline ends. The CDR3: CASSLMQGEAFF. The DNA for the CDR3 is TGCGCCAGCAGCTTGATGCAGGGTGAAGCTTTCTTT.

The CDR3 coding sequence is TGTGCCAGCAGCCGGACAGGGGGCGTCTTGGGGCCCCAGCATTTT. This sequence encodes CASSRTGGVLGPQHF. The chain couples TRBV6-5 to TRBJ1-5, with 11 bases that match TRBD1. CDR3 length equals 15 residues. Germline assignment: CDR1 MNHEY and CDR2 SVGAGI. V lost 6 bases and J lost 9; bases outside the gene matches: 10.

This clonotype has at least ten counts. The rearrangement links TRBV7-2 to TRBJ2-3; 10 bases agree with TRBD2. CDR1 and CDR2 (germline): SGHTA, FQGNSA. The trim removed 6 bases at V and 4 bases at J, leaving 10 bases unmatched. The CDR3 is made up of 16 amino acids. CDR3 sequence: CASRTQASGGADTQYF. The CDR3 region has the DNA TGTGCCAGCAGAACTCAAGCTAGCGGGGGTGCAGATACGCAGTATTTT. Full variable domain (outside the CDR3, taken from reference TRBV7-2 and TRBJ2-3): GAGVSQSPSNKVTEKGKDVELRCDPISGHTALYWYRQSLGQGLEFLIYFQGNSAPDKSGLPSDRFSAERTGGSVSTLTIQRTQQEDSAVYLCASRTQASGGADTQYFGPGTRLTVL.

The genes are TRBV20-1 and TRBJ2-4; 11 bases are a match to TRBD1. Germline loops: CDR1 DFQATT, CDR2 SNEGSKA (reference sequence). The CDR3 extends over 13 amino acids. V trimming: 5 bases; J trimming: 5 bases; junction bases outside the gene matches: 2. The CDR3 is CSAGQGAENIQYF. CDR3 in DNA: TGCAGTGCTGGACAGGGGGCGGAAAACATTCAGTACTTC.

This rearrangement joins TRBV6-2 or TRBV6-3 to TRBJ2-4; D is unresolved. The V end was cut by 5 bases, the J end by 1 base, with 15 bases between. The CDR3 spans 16 residues. Germline assignment: CDR1 MNHEY and CDR2 SVGEGT. The CDR3 sequence is CASSPGRGRAKNIQYF. In DNA form, the CDR3 reads TGTGCCAGCAGTCCCGGACGAGGAAGGGCCAAAAACATTCAGTACTTC.

This clonotype has just one count. J is TRBJ2-2 and V is TRBV4-3, with 8 bases that match TRBD1. The length of the CDR3 is 18 residues. J was trimmed by 6 bases and V by 0 bases; bases with no gene match: 12. CDR1 and CDR2 from the germline V gene are LGHNA and YSLEER. CDR3 sequence (DNA): TGCGCCAGCAGCCAAGAGAGTACCCGCAGGGGGCATTCCGGGGAGCTGTTTTTT. Translating it yields CASSQESTRRGHSGELFF.

Only a few counts were recorded for this clonotype. The J gene is TRBJ2-5, the V gene TRBV24-1, with D unresolved. The germline gives CDR1 KGHDR, CDR2 SFDVKD. The V and J ends lost 2 bases and 0 bases respectively, with 3 bases between them. The length of the CDR3 is 13 residues. The CDR3 reads CATSDSNQETQYF. CDR3 in DNA: TGTGCCACCAGTGATTCCAACCAAGAGACCCAGTACTTC.

This clonotype was seen only a few times. The J gene is TRBJ1-5, the V gene TRBV3-1; 9 bases match TRBD1. This CDR3 is built from 14 residues. The junction had 4 bases not matched to a gene; V was cut back by 4 bases and J by 6 bases. Germline CDR1 is LGHDT and CDR2 is YNNKEL (reference sequence). CDR3 in DNA: TGTGCCAGCAGCCTCGGACAGGGGAGTCAGCCCCAGCATTTT. Translated, it gives CASSLGQGSQPQHF.

This clonotype was seen ten or more times. This chain's CDR3 is CASSQRTWEGGGEQYV. CDR3 in DNA: TGCGCCAGCAGCCAACGCACCTGGGAGGGAGGGGGTGAGCAGTACGTC. V usage is TRBV4-3 and J usage is TRBJ2-7, with D maybe TRBD2 (7 bases). CDR1 and CDR2 (germline): LGHNA, YSLEER. The CDR3 is made up of 16 amino acids. Trimming took 2 bases from V and 7 from J, leaving 21 bases between them.

The chain links TRBV29-1 to TRBJ1-6; a weak D match, TRBD1 (5 bases). The germline V and J ends were trimmed by 5 bases and 8 bases, with 13 bases remaining between them. This CDR3 contains 13 residues. Germline values: CDR1 SQVTM, CDR2 ANQGSEA. This CDR3 is CSVRGDGDSPLHF. The CDR3 DNA reads TGCAGCGTTCGGGGGGATGGCGATTCACCCCTCCACTTT. The full variable domain, with the rest looked up from reference TRBV29-1 and TRBJ1-6, is SAVISQKPSRDICQRGTSLTIQCQVDSQVTMMFWYRQQPGQSLTLIATANQGSEATYESGFVIDKFPISRPNLTFSTLTVSNMSPEDSSIYLCSVRGDGDSPLHFGNGTRLTVT.

The V gene is TRBV7-2, the J gene TRBJ1-1; D unclear. The CDR3 has 13 amino acids. Trimming left V 0 bases short and J 10 bases short, with 12 bases between. Germline V gene sequence: CDR1 SGHTA, CDR2 FQGNSA. The CDR3 DNA reads as TGTGCCAGCAGCTTAGCGCGCGTAGAGCGAGCTTTCTTT. This sequence encodes CASSLARVERAFF.

This clonotype was seen a few times. The chain joins TRBV2 to TRBJ2-1, with D possibly called TRBD1 or TRBD2 (5 bases each). Germline V gene sequence: CDR1 SNHLY, CDR2 FYNNEI. V gave up 0 bases and J gave up 0 bases, with 9 bases separating them. This CDR3 comprises 16 residues. CDR3 DNA sequence: TGTGCCAGCAGTGAAGCTCAGAGGGGCTCCTACAATGAGCAGTTCTTC. Its protein product is CASSEAQRGSYNEQFF.

This clonotype has just a few counts. V and J are TRBV7-2 and TRBJ2-7, with 7 bases that match TRBD2. Losses at the gene ends were 5 bases for V and 2 bases for J; bases not matched to a gene: 9. Looked up from germline, CDR1 is SGHTA and CDR2 is FQGNSA. This CDR3 has 15 amino acids. The CDR3 reads CASSPTRDYPYEQYV. The CDR3 DNA sequence: TGTGCCAGCAGCCCCACTCGGGACTATCCCTACGAGCAGTACGTC.

This chain joins TRBV3-1 and TRBJ1-1; no firm D call. Looked up from germline, CDR1 is LGHDT and CDR2 is YNNKEL (reference sequence). There are 13 residues in the CDR3. The V gene lost 2 bases and the J gene lost 1 base, with 5 bases spanning the gap. The CDR3 reads CASSQTENTEAFF. The CDR3 bases are TGTGCCAGCAGCCAAACAGAGAACACTGAAGCTTTCTTT.

This clonotype was recorded a few times. The chain links TRBV12-3 or TRBV12-4 to TRBJ2-2, with a tentative D call TRBD1 (6 bases). V lost 2 bases and J lost 4, with 8 bases in between. The CDR3 is made up of 14 amino acids. The CDR3, as DNA: TGTGCCAGCAGTTTACAGGGGCGCACCGGGGAGCTGTTTTTT. Translated: CASSLQGRTGELFF.

This clonotype has more than one count but fewer than ten. The CDR3 region has the DNA TGTGCCAGCTCACGGGGACAGGGGGACGAGCAGTACTTC. Its translation: CASSRGQGDEQYF. The rearrangement uses TRBV18 and TRBJ2-7, with 11 nucleotides matching TRBD1. Germline V lookup: CDR1 KGHSH, CDR2 LQKENI. The J segment lost 5 bases and the V segment lost 4 bases, leaving 1 base of the junction unmatched. CDR3 length: 13 amino acids.

This clonotype was detected only a few times. V usage is TRBV6-2 or TRBV6-3 and J usage is TRBJ2-7; a possible D gene is TRBD2 (6 bases). Germline-derived CDR1 and CDR2 are MNHEY and SVGEGT. The CDR3 contains 14 residues. V lost 3 bases, J lost 6 bases, and 15 bases lay in between. The CDR3 region is CASSYGAAEGEQYV. For the CDR3, the DNA is TGTGCCAGCAGTTATGGGGCAGCGGAGGGCGAGCAGTACGTC.

This clonotype has a count of ten or more. The genes are TRBV7-9 and TRBJ2-3; no firm D call. Trimming removed 2 bases at V and 0 bases at J, with 6 bases between. The CDR3 runs to 14 residues. Per the germline V gene, CDR1 is SEHNR and CDR2 is FQNEAQ (reference sequence). The DNA of the CDR3 is TGTGCCAGCAGCTTAACAGCTAGCACAGATACGCAGTATTTT. It translates to CASSLTASTDTQYF.

CDR3 bases: TGTGCCAGCAGTTACGACAGTTCACCTGGAAACACCATATATTTT. Its translation: CASSYDSSPGNTIYF. The chain is built from TRBV6-5 and TRBJ1-3, with D possibly matching TRBD1 (5 bases). Trimming cost V 2 bases and J 2 bases, with 10 bases left between them. This CDR3 is 15 amino acids long. Germline CDR1 reads MNHEY; CDR2 reads SVGAGI.

This chain joins TRBV5-5 and TRBJ2-5; D unresolved. The germline V and J ends were trimmed by 4 bases and 4 bases, with 8 bases remaining between them. The CDR3 sequence is 12 residues long. Germline values: CDR1 SGHKS, CDR2 YYEKEE (reference sequence). This chain's CDR3 is CASSPETETQYF. In DNA form, the CDR3 reads TGTGCCAGCAGCCCAGAGACAGAGACCCAGTACTTC.

The rearrangement links TRBV5-1 to TRBJ1-2; 8 bases match TRBD1. The J segment lost 4 bases and the V segment lost 4 bases, leaving 12 bases of the junction unmatched. CDR1 SGHRS and CDR2 YFSETQ come from the germline V gene. The CDR3 runs 16 residues. CDR3 nucleotide sequence: TGCGCCAGCAGCGTCTCGACAGGGGCCAGCGGCTATGGCTACACCTTC. This encodes CASSVSTGASGYGYTF.

Many counts were recorded for this clonotype. This chain links TRBV12-3 or TRBV12-4 with TRBJ2-1; 8 nucleotides align to TRBD2. The trim removed 6 bases at V and 9 bases at J, leaving 16 bases unmatched. The CDR3 has 16 amino acids. Written as DNA, the CDR3 is TGTGCCAGCAGACCCCATGGCGGGGGGACCCCAGGTGAGCAGTTCTTC. The encoded protein is CASRPHGGGTPGEQFF.

This sequence joins TRBV7-9 and TRBJ1-4, with D possibly being TRBD1 (5 bases). The CDR3 loop spans 14 amino acids. V was clipped by 7 bases and J by 2 bases, with 11 bases between them. Looked up from germline, CDR1 is SEHNR and CDR2 is FQNEAQ (reference sequence). The CDR3, as DNA: TGTGCCAGCACCAACCGGGACACTAATGAAAAACTGTTTTTT. Amino acids: CASTNRDTNEKLFF.

The genes are TRBV12-3 or TRBV12-4 and TRBJ1-4; tentatively, D is TRBD1 (6 bases). The CDR3 is 11 amino acids. V was clipped by 6 bases and J by 8 bases, with 7 bases between them. The CDR3 sequence: CASRGGEKLFF. CDR3 coding DNA: TGTGCCAGCAGGGGGGGCGAAAAACTGTTTTTT.

This clonotype was observed at least ten times. This rearrangement joins TRBV24-1 to TRBJ2-7; TRBD1 matches 11 bases. Germline assignment: CDR1 KGHDR and CDR2 SFDVKD. The CDR3 runs 16 residues. V gave up 9 bases and J gave up 4 bases; unmatched junction bases: 13. The CDR3 protein is CATLSRDRGNMYEQYV. The CDR3 coding sequence is TGTGCCACCTTGTCCCGGGACAGGGGGAATATGTACGAGCAGTACGTC.

This clonotype was picked up a small number of times. The chain uses TRBV5-1 and TRBJ2-5, with D possibly matching TRBD1 (5 bases). This CDR3 is built from 14 residues. Germline lookup yields CDR1 SGHRS and CDR2 YFSETQ. V lost 4 bases, J lost 4 bases, and 14 bases lay in between. The CDR3 sequence: CASSPEPRGETQYF. In DNA, the CDR3 is TGCGCCAGCAGCCCAGAGCCTAGGGGAGAGACCCAGTACTTC.